The present entry profiles one T cell receptor beta chain with its context. Its antigen remains undetermined. No base quality information exists; no much larger clone differs at one position. Preparation of the library involved the immunoSEQ multiplex PCR assay. For the multiplex PCR, a mixture combining 60 forward primers for TCR Vbeta segments and 13 reverse primers for TCR Jbeta segments was used. The CDR3 region of rearranged TCR beta genes was amplified from genomic DNA with a multiplex PCR assay. On the Illumina HiSeq System, the amplified TCR beta libraries were sequenced as 87-base-pair reads. The study's processing was this. A later analysis tallied 75 million to 95 million unique TCR beta chains across the 650 to 750 repertoires, and some 10 million of those chains were shared by two or more donors. To remove PCR and sequencing errors, raw reads were error-corrected and collapsed into unique sequences using a nearest-neighbor algorithm that merged closely related sequences. To assign V, D and J gene segments, CDR3 sequences were aligned to IMGT reference sequences. For a sequence to be retained, a match of at least six nucleotides to both a V gene segment and a J gene segment was required. A rearrangement counted as productive if the CDR3 had no stop codons and remained in frame with V and J, and every other rearrangement counted as non-productive. CDR3 was defined by IMGT convention, running from the second conserved V-encoded cysteine to the conserved J-encoded phenylalanine. In an earlier analysis of approximately 500 of the donors, sequences lacking an unambiguous match to a single V gene segment were excluded. An earlier analysis of approximately 590 of the donors called V segments functional above 56.7% productive rearrangements and segregating when the between-donor standard deviation exceeded 5%. A statistical classification framework was developed to diagnose cytomegalovirus status using the catalog of TCR beta chain sequences. In a later analysis, TCR nucleotide sequences were compared against IMGT/GENE-DB human TR gene sequences so that V and J genes could be assigned. The TCRdist pipeline was used in a later analysis to assign CDR3 sequences and most-parsimonious VDJ recombination scenarios. In a later analysis, each TCR beta chain was defined by its CDR3 amino acid sequence together with its V-gene family, and reads lacking a unique V-gene family were excluded. A later analysis removed roughly 590 highly shared, low-generation-probability nucleotide sequences to deal with suspected cross-contamination and a sequencing artifact. In a later analysis, a clonal expansion index was calculated for each public chain from normalized within-repertoire ranks of inferred template counts. A later analysis computed generation probabilities with a VDJ recombination model fitted to out-of-frame rearrangements, and checked the results against IGoR. A later analysis scored TCR-TCR, TCR-HLA and TCR-CMV co-occurrence with hypergeometric tests, applying a repertoire-size bias correction to TCR pairs. To estimate false discovery rates, a later analysis permuted the HLA or CMV assignments 20 times. In a later analysis, co-occurring TCRs were grouped with DBSCAN, and TCRdist sequence similarity was added when clustering was performed within HLA-allele-positive subsets. Repertoires with fewer than 30,000 or more than 120,000 public chains, plus five repertoires with anomalous nucleotide sharing, were excluded from co-occurrence clustering. Sourced from immuneACCESS, this table was stored by TCRdb with only in-frame sequences that have V and J called. A share of the clones is absent; for the studies checked, an unresolved V gene accounts for under half, and the remainder has no known explanation. That table is the source of V, J and clone size, and D and trimming were worked out from the DNA. The sample table lists approximately 170,000 clones, around 75% of them with a count of one. 4% to 5% of the sample goes to the ten largest clones.

This entry is derived from a study of cytomegalovirus exposure and HLA in healthy donors (TCRdb year 2017). Background on the whole study: In an earlier analysis of about 560 of the donors, 250 to 300 Gb of sequence data and approximately 100 million unique TCR beta sequences from 150 million to 200 million T cells were reported. Because of strong linkage in the cohort, five DR-DQ haplotypes were treated as single units for association and clustering. Across 300 to 400 genotyped donors of the cohort, an average of about 250,000 unique TCR beta nucleotide sequences per donor were sequenced, and about a sixth of those sequences were non-productive. Both class I and class II loci were covered by HLA typing, at four-digit resolution. In a later genetic analysis, genome-wide SNP genotypes for 398 of the 666 donors were used, and that subset was treated as a discovery cohort. Rather than drawing on any new phenotypic data, the later analysis identified candidate immune exposures from TCR beta sequences and the way those sequences occurred across donors. In addition to the first cohort of 666 subjects, a separate validation cohort of about 120 different subjects was used. Every discovery cohort repertoire had been produced on one sequencing platform. The study was designed to test whether signatures of past pathogen exposure could be identified by cataloging public T cell receptors. The number of typed donors differed by locus: about 620-630 for A, B, C, DRB1 and DQB1; approximately 540 for DQA1; some 610 for DPA1; and around 490 for DPB1. To predict cytomegalovirus infection status, the study brought together high-throughput TCR immunosequencing, statistical association of individual TCRs with disease status, and machine learning. A later analysis re-analyzed previously published TCR beta repertoires from 660 or so donors and added high-resolution HLA genotyping to study TCR occurrence patterns. The T cell repertoires of 666 subjects were profiled by immunosequencing and related to cytomegalovirus serostatus. Donor age, sex, ethnicity and CMV serostatus were compiled together with the repertoire data. An earlier analysis of around 580 of the donors used high-throughput TCR beta sequencing to judge whether each TCR beta V gene segment behaved as functional or pseudogenic. Approximately 310 gigabases of sequencing data and approximately 84 million unique TCR sequences were included in an early release covering under 650 HLA-typed donors. Of the roughly 400 genotyped donors, 75% to 85% were placed in the genetic ancestry cluster associated with self-reported Caucasian donors.

The cohort consisted of 650 to 700 healthy bone marrow donors. At the time of sampling, all cohort members were nominally healthy, though unrecorded immune exposures were likely present. The donor tested CMV seropositive, placing the donor among the approximately 310 seropositive members of the cohort. Every donor gave a peripheral blood sample, and the peripheral blood mononuclear cells from that sample were used for TCR beta sequencing. The Qiagen DNeasy Blood Extraction Kit was used to extract genomic DNA from the blood cell samples. Overall results and qualifications from the work: In a later analysis, the rate of TCR association differed among HLA loci, with DRB1 alleles having the most associated TCRs and HLA-C alleles having the fewest. In vitro tests confirmed that a few of the cytomegalovirus-associated TCR beta chains recognize cytomegalovirus antigens. According to a later analysis, parvovirus B19, influenza, CMV and Epstein-Barr virus appeared linked to several top co-occurrence clusters. Most TCR sequences were seen in very few donors, while some public TCRs were found in many individuals. Sequencing depth was assumed to be roughly uniform across donors in the presence/absence analyses, though that assumption may not hold. A later analysis found that most CMV-associated TCR beta chains appeared HLA-restricted, with HLA associations seemingly driven largely by CMV exposure. Cytomegalovirus status was reported to be diagnosed by the classifier with high specificity and sensitivity in both the original and validation cohorts. The 87-base-pair reads could not distinguish some IMGT-functional V segments, including TRBV6-2 and TRBV6-3, so those segments were excluded. According to the authors, the approach could potentially be generalized to other disease states and immunological phenotypes. The cohort was sequenced for TCR beta chains only, and without alpha or paired-chain data the features that could be detected were limited. V-gene and J-gene trimming of TCR beta chains was associated with a missense DCLRE1C variant in a later genetic analysis, and the association was replicated in an independent cohort. Specific HLA alleles were associated with 15,000 to 20,000 TCR beta sequences at a false discovery rate of 0.05 in a later analysis. Roughly 15 rarely observed V segments, including chromosome 9 orphons, were excluded from the earlier analysis of approximately 500 of the donors because counts were too low. The study listed 170 or so TCR beta chains as associated with cytomegalovirus. The sequencing pipeline was judged likely to have produced a cluster of highly shared sequence variants as a technical artifact. Compared with equally common non-associated chains, HLA-associated TCR beta chains in a later analysis were more clonally expanded and had lower generation probabilities. A further reported finding was that TCR beta sequences accurately predicted the HLA-A and HLA-B alleles for most subjects in the first cohort. Broadly in line with IMGT annotations, most TCR beta V segments showed up in productive rearrangements about 87% or about 30% of the time in an earlier analysis of 587 of the donors. When HLA alleles, especially DR and DQ, strongly co-occurred, TCR associations were difficult to assign to individual alleles. In a later genetic analysis, fewer N-insertions in productive TCRs were reported among donors in an Asian-associated ancestry cluster than the approximately 710-donor mean. Correlated functional status among segregating V segments might reflect linkage disequilibrium, but an unknown experimental factor could not be ruled out. Immune exposure information for the cohort was limited to CMV serostatus. HLA typing was unavailable for some donors at each locus, so association tests used only the typed subset.

V gives up 7 bases and J gives up 5 bases, and the segment between their germline ends measures 20 bases. The germline V gene gives CDR1 as MNHNS and CDR2 as SASEGT. From the cysteine through the phenylalanine, the CDR3 covers 15 amino acids. Left in the record is the CDR3 DNA by itself, 45 bases read in frame from the first base. The clonotype originates from a man between 18 and 35 years old in good health and CMV-seropositive. Sequenced input: PBMCs. The V gene is TRBV6-1 and the J gene is TRBJ1-2, with the D gene too uncertain to name. For the CDR3, the sequence is CASTLDGGPGYGYTF. The nucleotide sequence is TGTGCCAGCACCCTGGACGGAGGGCCCGGTTATGGCTACACCTTC.